This passage covers 18 T cell receptor beta chains from one sample sequenced in a study of identical twins. One entry per CDR3 protein, called by TCRdb with MiXCR from the 5' RACE reads. The sample has a few hundred thousand distinct CDR3 sequences, about 10% seen once. Specimen: memory T cells sorted from blood. These receptors all come from a man aged 50-59 years in good health.

The sample holds a few counts of this clonotype. The rearrangement links TRBV6-2 or TRBV6-3 to TRBJ1-2; perhaps TRBD1 as D (5 bases). With 5 bases removed from V and 4 bases from J, the gap between germline ends came to 20 bases. The CDR3 is made up of 16 amino acids. Per germline, CDR1 MNHEY and CDR2 SVGEGT. This CDR3 is CASSGFYQGGIYGYTF. CDR3 nucleotides: TGTGCCAGCAGTGGATTTTACCAGGGAGGTATCTATGGCTACACCTTC.

Only a few counts were recorded for this clonotype. The rearrangement uses TRBV10-3 and TRBJ1-1; 7 nucleotides align to TRBD1. Germline trimming cut 7 bases from V and 5 bases from J; bases unmatched to any gene: 10. The CDR3 sequence is 14 residues long. Germline V CDR1 and CDR2: ENHRY, SYGVKD. Written as DNA, the CDR3 is TGTGCCATCACCGATATCAGGGGGAGGACTGAAGCTTTCTTT. Amino acid sequence: CAITDIRGRTEAFF.

The rearrangement uses TRBV14 and TRBJ2-7, with D perhaps matching TRBD1 or TRBD2 (5 bases each). The V gene's germline CDR1 is SGHDN and CDR2 FVKESK. V was clipped by 1 base and J by 2 bases, with 9 bases between them. CDR3 length: 14 amino acids. The CDR3, as DNA: TGTGCCAGCAGCCAAGGCACGGGACCCTACGAGCAGTACTTC. Its translation is CASSQGTGPYEQYF.

This clonotype was recorded many times. The rearrangement links TRBV12-3 or TRBV12-4 to TRBJ1-1, with 7 nucleotides matching TRBD1. The CDR3 sequence is 12 residues long. The trim removed 5 bases at V and 11 bases at J, leaving 8 bases unmatched. As DNA, the CDR3 is TGTGCCAGCAGTGGGGACAGTGTTCTGGCTTTCTTT. Translation: CASSGDSVLAFF.

This clonotype was counted ten times or more. The chain links TRBV29-1 to TRBJ1-5, with D possibly being TRBD1 (6 bases). The germline V gene has CDR1 SQVTM and CDR2 ANQGSEA. V was clipped by 6 bases and J by 6 bases, with 15 bases between them. The CDR3 consists of 13 residues. The CDR3 DNA sequence: TGCAGCGTAGGAGGGGGGGGCAGTCAGCCCCAGCATTTT. Residues: CSVGGGGSQPQHF.

The rearrangement links TRBV7-2 to TRBJ2-3; D is perhaps TRBD1 or TRBD2 (5 bases each). This CDR3 contains 14 residues. The germline gives CDR1 SGHTA, CDR2 FQGNSA. V was cut by 0 bases and J by 6 bases, with 10 bases left in between. CDR3 coding DNA: TGTGCCAGCAGCTTAGCCGGGACGGGGGATACGCAGTATTTT. Translation: CASSLAGTGDTQYF.

The chain recombines TRBV15 with TRBJ2-5, with D possibly matching TRBD2 (6 bases). The CDR3 consists of 14 residues. CDR1 is LNHNV and CDR2 is YYDKDF in the germline V gene (reference sequence). V was cut by 3 bases and J by 3 bases, with 11 bases left in between. The CDR3 loop reads CATSRDYDKETQYF. The CDR3 coding sequence is TGTGCCACCAGCAGGGACTACGATAAAGAGACCCAGTACTTC.

J is TRBJ2-5 and V is TRBV5-1; TRBD1 or TRBD2 may be the D gene (5 bases each). Between the trimmed V and J ends, which lost 3 bases and 5 bases, there was a span of 17 bases. The CDR3 is made up of 15 amino acids. The germline V gene has CDR1 SGHRS and CDR2 YFSETQ. As DNA, the CDR3 is TGCGCCAGCAGCTCAAACGGGGACCCAACCGAGACCCAGTACTTC. Translated, it gives CASSSNGDPTETQYF. The full variable domain, rest sourced from reference TRBV5-1 and TRBJ2-5, is KAGVTQTPRYLIKTRGQQVTLSCSPISGHRSVSWYQQTPGQGLQFLFEYFSETQRNKGNFPGRFSGRQFSNSRSEMNVSTLELGDSALYLCASSSNGDPTETQYFGPGTRLLVL.

The chain has TRBV7-2 and TRBJ2-3; no clear D. The germline V gene encodes CDR1 SGHTA and CDR2 FQGNSA. The CDR3 is made up of 16 amino acids. V lost 3 bases, J lost 0 bases, and 13 bases lay in between. CDR3 sequence reads: CASSFNGRSSTDTQYF. The CDR3 nucleotides are TGTGCCAGCAGCTTTAATGGCAGGTCTAGCACAGATACGCAGTATTTT.

The J gene is TRBJ2-7, the V gene TRBV29-1, with TRBD1 identical over 9 bases. The length of the CDR3 is 14 residues. Trimming at V came to 4 bases and at J to 3 bases, leaving 7 bases not matched to a gene. Germline CDR1 SQVTM, CDR2 ANQGSEA. In nucleotides, the CDR3 is TGCAGCGTTGTGGGGACAGGGACCCACTACGAGCAGTACTTC. It translates to CSVVGTGTHYEQYF.

This clonotype was counted a few times. The chain links TRBV28 to TRBJ2-1; 9 bases are shared with TRBD1. Germline trimming cut 3 bases from V and 6 bases from J; bases unmatched to any gene: 9. This CDR3 spans 16 amino acids. Germline lookup yields CDR1 MDHEN and CDR2 SYDVKM. Here the CDR3 DNA reads TGTGCCAGCAGTTTCCGTTACGCGACAGGGGGCAATGAGCAGTTCTTC. It specifies CASSFRYATGGNEQFF.

This clonotype was counted many times. CDR3 protein: CASSQVSAPNQPQHF. The CDR3 coding sequence is TGTGCCAGCAGCCAAGTATCGGCTCCAAATCAGCCCCAGCATTTT. The chain combines TRBV4-2 with TRBJ1-5; D is ambiguous. Trimming removed 1 base from V and 4 bases from J, with 11 bases in between. Germline V gene lookup returns CDR1 LGHNA and CDR2 YNFKEQ. The CDR3 runs to 15 residues.

The table lists this clonotype with many counts. This chain links TRBV18 with TRBJ2-1, with a tentative D call TRBD2 (6 bases). The V gene lost 2 bases and the J gene lost 4 bases, with 15 bases spanning the gap. This CDR3 comprises 16 residues. The germline CDR1 and CDR2 sequences are KGHSH and LQKENI. The CDR3 nucleotides read TGTGCCAGCTCACCAGGCGCTCCAGCGGGTTACAATGAGCAGTTCTTC. It encodes CASSPGAPAGYNEQFF.

There are many counts of this clonotype. The V and J genes are TRBV5-5 and TRBJ2-1, with TRBD1 as a possible D gene (5 bases). Trimming cost V 5 bases and J 6 bases, with 18 bases left between them. CDR3 size: 15 residues. Germline V gene sequence: CDR1 SGHKS, CDR2 YYEKEE (reference sequence). CDR3 in amino acids: CASSKIGAASNEQFF. DNA of the CDR3: TGTGCCAGCAGTAAAATAGGGGCGGCCTCCAATGAGCAGTTCTTC.

This chain links TRBV18 with TRBJ1-2; D remains ambiguous. CDR3 length: 14 amino acids. Germline loops: CDR1 KGHSH, CDR2 LQKENI. Trimming left V 0 bases short and J 4 bases short, with 9 bases between. CDR3 sequence reads: CASSPPGDFYGYTF. The CDR3 DNA reads as TGTGCCAGCTCACCACCTGGCGATTTCTATGGCTACACCTTC.

Only a few counts were recorded for this clonotype. V and J are TRBV11-2 and TRBJ2-1; D is unclear. CDR1 SGHAT and CDR2 FQNNGV come from the germline V gene. The ends were cut back, 5 bases at V and 7 bases at J, with 18 bases in the middle. The CDR3 loop spans 15 amino acids. The DNA of the CDR3 is TGTGCCAGCAGCCCCCGAGAAGGGCAGAGTAATGAGCAGTTCTTC. Amino acid sequence: CASSPREGQSNEQFF.

This clonotype came up many times. The chain carries TRBV4-3 and TRBJ2-5; D is unresolved. Germline V CDR1 and CDR2: LGHNA, YSLEER. This CDR3 is built from 14 residues. Trimming removed 2 bases at V and 1 base at J, with 8 bases between. This chain's CDR3 is CASSQYLLQETQYF. The CDR3 region has the DNA TGCGCCAGCAGCCAATATCTCCTCCAAGAGACCCAGTACTTC.

This chain connects TRBV30 to TRBJ1-1, with D uncertain. Germline lookup yields CDR1 GTSNPN and CDR2 SVGIG (reference sequence). This CDR3 has 13 amino acids. The germline V and J ends were trimmed by 8 bases and 0 bases, with 13 bases remaining between them. The CDR3 DNA is TGTGCCCAGAGGCGGACCTTGAACACTGAAGCTTTCTTT. Translated, it gives CAQRRTLNTEAFF.